This T cell receptor beta chain was sequenced in a study of neurological immune-mediated disorders. The cDNA was produced through 5'RACE with 10-nucleotide random UMIs. Each CDR3 protein gets one entry after TCRdb re-called the 5' RACE reads with MiXCR. The repertoire holds approximately 130,000 distinct CDR3 sequences, with approximately 3.2% as singletons. This receptor was obtained from a woman in her twenties or thirties with multiple sclerosis. Sequenced: PBMCs.

The CDR3 is CASSSGVPQETQYF. The CDR3 region has the DNA TGTGCCAGCAGCTCGGGGGTTCCTCAAGAGACCCAGTACTTC. This chain connects TRBV7-8 to TRBJ2-5, with D maybe TRBD2 (6 bases). Germline V CDR1 and CDR2: SGHVS, FQNEAQ. V was pared by 4 bases and J by 2 bases, with 11 bases between. This CDR3 is 14 amino acids long.